A selection of T cell receptor beta chains follows, all from one sample in a study of blood T cell repertoires in COVID-19. Using immunoSEQ multiplex PCR, the repertoire was profiled, and TCRdb retains in-frame clones only, with some absent. The sample lists over 200,000 clones; roughly 86% were seen once. The specimen was PBMCs or T cells enriched from blood (not recorded which). The receptors here all came from a man in his late teens or twenties with acute COVID-19. Each CDR3 is given with its conserved first and last residue. Each record gives: clone size, V gene, J gene, D gene, CDR3 protein, CDR3 DNA. The D gene is left open where the match is weak. Some rows mark clone size as missing; the rest say once, few, many or name a class of expanded clone.

size: -; V: TRBV28; J: TRBJ2-3; D: -; CDR3: CASRLDRNTDTQYF; DNA: TGTGCCAGCAGGCTCGACAGGAACACAGATACGCAGTATTTT
size: -; V: TRBV19; J: TRBJ2-6; D: TRBD1; CDR3: CASSQGAGANVLTF; DNA: TGTGCCAGTAGCCAGGGGGCCGGGGCCAACGTCCTGACTTTC
size: -; V: TRBV7-2; J: TRBJ1-6; D: -; CDR3: CASSLFTDSPLHF; DNA: TGTGCCAGCAGCTTATTCACGGATTCACCCCTCCACTTT
size: -; V: TRBV5-1; J: TRBJ1-5; D: TRBD1; CDR3: CASSYGTGGASQPQHF; DNA: TGCGCCAGCAGCTATGGGACAGGGGGCGCGAGTCAGCCCCAGCATTTT
size: -; V: TRBV28; J: TRBJ2-7; D: TRBD2; CDR3: CASRSGNSYEQYF; DNA: TGTGCCAGCAGGAGCGGGAACTCCTACGAGCAGTACTTC
size: -; V: TRBV19; J: TRBJ2-7; D: TRBD1; CDR3: CASSTGTGDYEQYF; DNA: TGTGCCAGTAGTACCGGGACAGGCGACTACGAGCAGTACTTC
size: -; V: TRBV7-6; J: TRBJ2-1; D: TRBD2; CDR3: CASSLESGAYNEQFF; DNA: TGTGCCAGCAGCTTAGAGAGCGGGGCGTACAATGAGCAGTTCTTC
size: -; V: TRBV5-1; J: TRBJ2-7; D: -; CDR3: CASSGKDSSYEQYF; DNA: TGCGCCAGCTCAGGGAAGGACAGCTCCTACGAGCAGTACTTC
size: -; V: TRBV28; J: TRBJ1-1; D: TRBD1; CDR3: CASSTTSGGSNTEAFF; DNA: TGTGCCAGCAGTACAACTTCAGGGGGTTCGAACACTGAAGCTTTCTTT
size: once; V: TRBV6-2/TRBV6-3; J: TRBJ2-7; D: TRBD2; CDR3: CASSRGLAGVYEQYF; DNA: TGTGCCAGCAGTCGTGGACTAGCGGGAGTCTACGAGCAGTACTTC
size: -; V: TRBV5-1; J: TRBJ1-1; D: -; CDR3: CASSGYSEAFF; DNA: TGCGCCAGTTCGGGGTACTCTGAAGCTTTCTTT
size: -; V: TRBV28; J: TRBJ1-5; D: -; CDR3: CASSFRGYSNQPQHF; DNA: TGTGCCAGCAGTTTTCGGGGTTATAGCAATCAGCCCCAGCATTTT
size: -; V: TRBV20-1; J: TRBJ2-7; D: -; CDR3: CSAREGQKQYF; DNA: TGCAGTGCTAGAGAGGGGCAAAAGCAGTACTTC
size: -; V: TRBV3-1/TRBV3-2; J: TRBJ2-3; D: TRBD1; CDR3: CASSQASSGTGKYF; DNA: TGTGCCAGCAGCCAAGCCTCTTCCGGGACAGGGAAGTATTTT
size: -; V: TRBV5-1; J: TRBJ1-4; D: TRBD1; CDR3: CAIRAPSRDSHATNEKLFF; DNA: TGCGCCATCAGGGCCCCATCAAGGGACAGCCATGCAACTAATGAAAAACTGTTTTTT
size: -; V: TRBV5-4; J: TRBJ2-1; D: TRBD1; CDR3: CASSFQGAVEQFF; DNA: TGTGCCAGCAGCTTTCAGGGGGCGGTTGAGCAGTTCTTC
size: -; V: TRBV5-8; J: TRBJ2-7; D: -; CDR3: CASSTDTGSYEQYF; DNA: TGTGCCAGCAGTACAGATACAGGGTCCTACGAGCAGTACTTC
size: -; V: TRBV19; J: TRBJ2-1; D: -; CDR3: CASSIGLDEQFF; DNA: TGTGCCAGTAGTATAGGACTAGATGAGCAGTTCTTC
size: -; V: TRBV12-5; J: TRBJ2-7; D: -; CDR3: CASGLSGTGEQYF; DNA: TGTGCTAGTGGTTTGTCCGGGACTGGGGAGCAGTACTTC
size: once; V: TRBV27; J: TRBJ2-3; D: TRBD2; CDR3: CASSLIAGGFTDTQYF; DNA: TGTGCCAGCAGTTTAATAGCGGGAGGGTTCACAGATACGCAGTATTTT
size: -; V: TRBV19; J: TRBJ2-2; D: TRBD2; CDR3: CASSGLAGGSGELFF; DNA: TGTGCCAGTAGTGGACTAGCGGGAGGGTCCGGGGAGCTGTTTTTT
size: -; V: TRBV10-3; J: TRBJ2-7; D: TRBD2; CDR3: CAISESLAGYEQYF; DNA: TGTGCCATCAGTGAGTCGCTAGCGGGCTACGAGCAGTACTTC
size: -; V: TRBV13; J: TRBJ2-7; D: -; CDR3: CASSSPNRGGEQYF; DNA: TGTGCCAGCAGCTCCCCAAACCGGGGAGGTGAGCAGTACTTC
size: -; V: TRBV27; J: TRBJ2-3; D: TRBD2; CDR3: CASSLYQREGTDTQYF; DNA: TGTGCCAGCAGTTTATACCAGCGGGAGGGTACAGATACGCAGTATTTT
size: -; V: TRBV12-3/TRBV12-4; J: TRBJ2-3; D: -; CDR3: CASSFRSTDTQYF; DNA: TGTGCCAGCAGTTTCCGTAGCACAGATACGCAGTATTTT
size: -; V: TRBV14; J: TRBJ2-1; D: TRBD2; CDR3: CASSQGLAGVQFF; DNA: TGTGCCAGCAGCCAAGGACTAGCGGGAGTGCAGTTCTTC
size: -; V: TRBV29-1; J: TRBJ2-1; D: TRBD2; CDR3: CSGSGRAGEQFF; DNA: TGCAGCGGTAGCGGGAGGGCCGGTGAGCAGTTCTTC
size: once; V: TRBV3-1/TRBV3-2; J: TRBJ2-3; D: TRBD2; CDR3: CASRVAGTSGRDTQYF; DNA: TGTGCCAGCAGGGTGGCCGGGACTAGCGGGAGGGATACGCAGTATTTT
size: few; V: TRBV11-2; J: TRBJ2-7; D: TRBD2; CDR3: CASSLVTSGPSYEQYF; DNA: TGTGCCAGCAGCTTAGTTACTAGCGGGCCGTCCTACGAGCAGTACTTC
size: -; V: TRBV24-1; J: TRBJ2-5; D: TRBD1; CDR3: CATSDQGTAQETQYF; DNA: TGTGCCACCAGTGACCAAGGGACAGCCCAAGAGACCCAGTACTTC
size: once; V: TRBV11-3; J: TRBJ2-7; D: TRBD2; CDR3: CASSSKREMAYEQYF; DNA: TGTGCCAGCAGCTCAAAGCGGGAGATGGCCTACGAGCAGTACTTC
size: -; V: TRBV7-8; J: TRBJ1-2; D: -; CDR3: CASSPTLQRANYGYTF; DNA: TGTGCCAGCAGCCCTACCCTACAGAGAGCTAACTATGGCTACACCTTC
size: -; V: TRBV7-5; J: TRBJ2-7; D: -; CDR3: CARATRRTGPNSSYEQYF; DNA: TGTGCCAGAGCTACCCGGCGGACAGGCCCTAATTCCTCCTACGAGCAGTACTTC
size: -; V: TRBV4-1; J: TRBJ2-3; D: TRBD1; CDR3: CASSQTNRGREDTQYF; DNA: TGCGCCAGCAGCCAAACAAACAGGGGGCGCGAAGATACGCAGTATTTT
size: -; V: TRBV24-1; J: TRBJ2-7; D: -; CDR3: CATSLGPRGEQYF; DNA: TGTGCCACCAGTCTTGGTCCCCGGGGCGAGCAGTACTTC
size: -; V: TRBV5-6; J: TRBJ1-5; D: TRBD1; CDR3: CASSFTGEQPQHF; DNA: TGTGCCAGCAGCTTTACAGGGGAACAGCCCCAGCATTTT
size: -; V: TRBV4-1; J: TRBJ2-5; D: TRBD2; CDR3: CASSLLLAEETQYF; DNA: TGCGCCAGCAGCCTACTACTAGCGGAAGAGACCCAGTACTTC
size: -; V: TRBV12-3/TRBV12-4; J: TRBJ1-6; D: -; CDR3: CASTSITNSPLHF; DNA: TGTGCCAGCACCTCTATAACCAATTCACCCCTCCACTTT
size: -; V: TRBV30; J: TRBJ1-2; D: -; CDR3: CAWSTTAIAKGYTF; DNA: TGTGCCTGGAGTACAACAGCCATAGCGAAAGGCTACACCTTC
size: -; V: TRBV4-1; J: TRBJ2-1; D: -; CDR3: CASSPTRGNEQFF; DNA: TGCGCCAGCAGCCCCACTCGGGGTAATGAGCAGTTCTTC
size: -; V: TRBV7-9; J: TRBJ2-5; D: -; CDR3: CASSEEIKETQYF; DNA: TGTGCCAGCAGCGAGGAGATTAAAGAGACCCAGTACTTC
size: few; V: TRBV30; J: TRBJ2-7; D: TRBD2; CDR3: CAWSVTSGSYEQYF; DNA: TGTGCCTGGAGTGTTACTAGCGGGAGCTACGAGCAGTACTTC
size: -; V: TRBV28; J: TRBJ1-1; D: TRBD1; CDR3: CATTFRGHGTEAFF; DNA: TGTGCCACCACATTCAGGGGGCACGGGACTGAAGCTTTCTTT
size: once; V: TRBV24-1; J: TRBJ2-3; D: -; CDR3: CATSALDGAAPDTQYF; DNA: TGTGCCACCAGTGCTTTGGACGGAGCGGCCCCAGATACGCAGTATTTT
size: once; V: TRBV28; J: TRBJ1-4; D: TRBD1; CDR3: CASSFRQGWEKLFF; DNA: TGTGCCAGCAGTTTCCGACAGGGATGGGAAAAACTGTTTTTT
size: -; V: TRBV6-5; J: TRBJ1-1; D: TRBD1; CDR3: CASRRQGLFTEAFF; DNA: TGTGCCAGCAGGCGACAGGGGCTGTTCACTGAAGCTTTCTTT
size: -; V: TRBV12-3/TRBV12-4; J: TRBJ2-1; D: -; CDR3: CASSLARLDEQFF; DNA: TGTGCCAGCAGTTTGGCCCGCCTAGATGAGCAGTTCTTC
size: -; V: TRBV19; J: TRBJ1-5; D: -; CDR3: CASSILGFGNQPQHF; DNA: TGTGCCAGTAGTATACTCGGGTTCGGCAATCAGCCCCAGCATTTT
size: once; V: TRBV24-1; J: TRBJ2-2; D: -; CDR3: CATSDLPGGGELFF; DNA: TGTGCCACCAGTGATTTGCCGGGTGGCGGGGAGCTGTTTTTT
size: -; V: TRBV7-3; J: TRBJ2-5; D: -; CDR3: CASSLGSGETQYF; DNA: TGTGCCAGCAGCTTAGGGTCGGGAGAGACCCAGTACTTC